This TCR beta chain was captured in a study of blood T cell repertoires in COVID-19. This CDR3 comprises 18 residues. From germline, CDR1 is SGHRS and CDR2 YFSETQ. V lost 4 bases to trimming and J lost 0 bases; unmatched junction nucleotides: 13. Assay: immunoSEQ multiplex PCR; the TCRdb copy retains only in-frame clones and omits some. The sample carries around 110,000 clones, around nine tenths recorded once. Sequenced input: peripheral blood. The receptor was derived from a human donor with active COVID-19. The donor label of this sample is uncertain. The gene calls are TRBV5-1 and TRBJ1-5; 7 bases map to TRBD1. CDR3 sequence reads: CASSRPGTADHSNQPQHF. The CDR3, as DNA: TGCGCCAGCAGCCGACCGGGGACAGCAGATCATAGCAATCAGCCCCAGCATTTT.